The 29 T cell receptor beta chains below were found in one sample sequenced in a study of OX40 agonist ivuxolimab in advanced cancers. Method: immunoSEQ multiplex PCR; TCRdb's copy keeps in-frame clones and lacks some. The sample shows under 200,000 clones, 90% to 95% of them seen only once. The sample here was CD4+ or CD8+ T cells sorted from blood, taken in a trial of the OX40 agonist ivuxolimab. The origin of the receptors is an adult with an advanced solid tumor such as melanoma, head and neck, liver or kidney cancer.

The chain employs TRBV6-5 and TRBJ1-5; 9 nucleotides match TRBD1. The CDR3 runs 13 residues. The germline V gene has CDR1 MNHEY and CDR2 SVGAGI. With V trimmed by 11 bases and J by 6 bases, 8 bases remained unmatched. CDR3 nucleotide sequence: TGTGCCGGGGGGGACAGGGCAGGTCAGCCCCAGCATTTT. Residues: CAGGDRAGQPQHF.

This chain links TRBV6-6 with TRBJ1-1; D gene unclear. Per germline, CDR1 MNHNY and CDR2 SVGAGI (reference sequence). Trimming shortened V by 4 bases and J by 1 base, and 10 bases separated the two germline ends. This CDR3 has 14 amino acids. CDR3 DNA sequence: TGTGCCAGCAGTTGGACCCTTACGAACACTGAAGCTTTCTTT. Translated, it gives CASSWTLTNTEAFF.

The V and J genes are TRBV5-8 and TRBJ2-5, with 11 bases lining up with TRBD2. Germline CDR1 and CDR2: SGHTS and YDEGEE. With V trimmed by 2 bases and J by 2 bases, 5 bases remained unmatched. The CDR3 has 16 residues. The CDR3 coding sequence is TGTGCCAGCAGCTTTGAAGGGACTAGCGGACAAGAGACCCAGTACTTC. This encodes CASSFEGTSGQETQYF.

V and J are TRBV7-9 and TRBJ2-3; no definite D call. This CDR3 region has 11 residues. Trimming took off 5 bases at V and 5 bases at J, with 5 bases between the two ends. Germline CDR1 SEHNR, CDR2 FQNEAQ (reference sequence). The CDR3 nucleotides read TGTGCCAGCAGCCCCCAAGATACGCAGTATTTT. Amino acid sequence: CASSPQDTQYF.

This chain connects TRBV6-1 to TRBJ1-2; a possible D gene is TRBD1 (5 bases). Germline loops: CDR1 MNHNS, CDR2 SASEGT. The CDR3 loop spans 14 amino acids. Trimming cost V 6 bases and J 1 base, with 12 bases left between them. CDR3 coding DNA: TGTGCCAGCAGCCAGGGAGCCATTAACTATGGCTACACCTTC. Translating it yields CASSQGAINYGYTF.

The chain links TRBV27 to TRBJ2-1; no clear D gene. V was trimmed by 3 bases and J by 2 bases, leaving 8 bases between them. The germline CDR1 and CDR2 sequences are MNHEY and SMNVEV (reference sequence). The CDR3 is made up of 14 amino acids. The CDR3 bases are TGTGCCAGCAGTTTGTTAGACCCCTACAATGAGCAGTTCTTC. It codes for CASSLLDPYNEQFF.

The CDR3 sequence: CASSVPGTVIPEAFF. The CDR3 DNA follows: TGCGCCAGCAGCGTACCCGGGACAGTAATACCTGAAGCTTTCTTT. The V call is TRBV5-1, the J call TRBJ1-1; TRBD1 matches 7 bases. Germline V gives CDR1 SGHRS, CDR2 YFSETQ. The CDR3 consists of 15 residues. V was clipped by 4 bases and J by 6 bases; unmatched bases: 12.

This rearrangement joins TRBV6-6 to TRBJ1-1; TRBD1 agrees at 8 bases. CDR1 is MNHNY, CDR2 SVGAGI, per germline (reference sequence). The CDR3 length is 15 residues. Trimming cost V 8 bases and J 1 base; bases outside gene matches: 9. CDR3 sequence: CASGQRQGTNTEAFF. CDR3 nucleotides: TGTGCCAGCGGGCAGCGACAGGGGACGAACACTGAAGCTTTCTTT.

The gene calls are TRBV5-1 and TRBJ1-3, with unresolved D. V was clipped by 0 bases and J by 0 bases, with 7 bases between them. CDR1 and CDR2 from the germline V gene are SGHRS and YFSETQ. CDR3 length: 15 residues. In DNA form, the CDR3 reads TGCGCCAGCAGCTTGGACGTCAGCTCTGGAAACACCATATATTTT. Translated: CASSLDVSSGNTIYF.

This chain uses TRBV27 with TRBJ2-6, with D possibly being TRBD2 (6 bases). Germline V lookup: CDR1 MNHEY, CDR2 SMNVEV (reference sequence). V lost 6 bases, J lost 2 bases, and 11 bases lay in between. The CDR3 has 15 amino acids. CDR3: CASRDLAAGANVLTF. The CDR3 DNA is TGTGCCAGCAGAGACTTAGCGGCTGGGGCCAACGTCCTGACTTTC. Combining the CDR3 with reference TRBV27 and TRBJ2-6 gives the whole variable domain EAQVTQNPRYLITVTGKKLTVTCSQNMNHEYMSWYRQDPGLGLRQIYYSMNVEVTDKGDVPEGYKVSRKEKRNFPLILESPSPNQTSLYFCASRDLAAGANVLTFGAGSRLTVL.

The chain links TRBV11-2 to TRBJ1-2; no firm D call. Germline CDR1 is SGHAT and CDR2 is FQNNGV. Trimming cost V 7 bases and J 2 bases, with 14 bases left between them. The CDR3 is made up of 14 amino acids. The CDR3 DNA sequence: TGTGCCAGCACCCTGGGCAGAACGAACTATGGCTACACCTTC. Amino acids: CASTLGRTNYGYTF.

The genes are TRBV12-5 and TRBJ1-2; 8 nucleotides match TRBD1. Per the germline V gene, CDR1 is LGHNT and CDR2 is FRNRAP. The CDR3 length is 16 residues. After removal of 4 bases from V and 7 bases from J, the junction contained 14 bases not matched to a gene. Here the CDR3 reads CASGWGTGTGVGGYTF. DNA for the CDR3: TGTGCTAGTGGTTGGGGAACCGGGACAGGAGTGGGTGGCTACACCTTC.

The chain recombines TRBV5-1 with TRBJ2-2; a weak D match, TRBD2 (6 bases). V lost 2 bases to trimming and J lost 3 bases, with 11 bases between them. Germline V gives CDR1 SGHRS, CDR2 YFSETQ. This CDR3 spans 15 amino acids. The CDR3 reads CASSLRSSDTGELFF. Here the CDR3 DNA reads TGCGCCAGCAGCTTAAGGTCTAGCGACACCGGGGAGCTGTTTTTT.

CDR3: CASSQGKNQPQHF. In nucleotides, the CDR3 is TGCGCCAGCAGCCAAGGGAAAAATCAGCCCCAGCATTTT. The V call is TRBV4-1, the J call TRBJ1-5, with D unresolved. CDR1 is MGHRA and CDR2 is YSYEKL in the germline V gene. V lost 1 base and J 4 bases, leaving 5 bases between the germline ends. The CDR3 loop spans 13 amino acids.

J is TRBJ1-2 and V is TRBV6-6; D is unresolved. The V end was cut by 1 base, the J end by 7 bases, with 7 bases between. Germline CDR1 reads MNHNY; CDR2 reads SVGAGI (reference sequence). The CDR3 length is 12 residues. The CDR3 nucleotides read TGTGCCAGCAGTTACTTCCGAAGTGGCTACACCTTC. Translation gives CASSYFRSGYTF.

This chain joins TRBV4-1 and TRBJ1-4, with D possibly matching TRBD1 (5 bases). The germline CDR1 and CDR2 sequences are MGHRA and YSYEKL. V was shortened by 4 bases and J by 2 bases, with 11 bases between the two germline ends. The length of the CDR3 is 15 residues. CDR3 DNA: TGCGCCAGCAGCCCGGGGCGTTCCACTAATGAAAAACTGTTTTTT. This sequence encodes CASSPGRSTNEKLFF.

The chain joins TRBV4-1 to TRBJ2-2; 8 nucleotides agree with TRBD1. The length of the CDR3 is 16 residues. J lost 2 bases, V lost 2 bases, and 4 bases had no gene match. Germline CDR1 is MGHRA and CDR2 is YSYEKL. In DNA form, the CDR3 reads TGCGCCAGCAGCCAACGGGACAGGACCAACACCGGGGAGCTGTTTTTT. Its translation: CASSQRDRTNTGELFF.

The chain combines TRBV19 with TRBJ1-2; 10 nucleotides line up with TRBD1. This CDR3 has 15 amino acids. The junction had 8 bases not matched to a gene; V was cut back by 3 bases and J by 7 bases. Germline V lookup: CDR1 LNHDA, CDR2 SQIVND (reference sequence). The CDR3 nucleotides read TGTGCCAGTAGTATTACGGGACAGGGGAGGGGTGGCTACACCTTC. It is translated as CASSITGQGRGGYTF.

This clone showed up just once. The chain has TRBV5-6 and TRBJ2-3, with TRBD1 matching over 9 bases. V shed 1 base and J 4 bases; nucleotides not matched to a gene: 7. Germline values: CDR1 SGHDT, CDR2 YYEEEE. This CDR3 comprises 16 residues. The CDR3 DNA is TGTGCCAGCAGCTTGACAGGGGGCGGAACCGCAGATACGCAGTATTTT. As protein: CASSLTGGGTADTQYF.

The chain uses TRBV11-2 and TRBJ2-7; the D is unclear. The V end lost 5 bases, the J end lost 3 bases, and 20 bases lay between the germline ends. This CDR3 is 16 amino acids long. The germline V gene encodes CDR1 SGHAT and CDR2 FQNNGV. The CDR3 DNA follows: TGTGCCAGCAGCCCACTCGGACCAACTCCGAACTACGAGCAGTACTTC. Translated: CASSPLGPTPNYEQYF.

The J gene is TRBJ2-1, the V gene TRBV7-3; TRBD2 matches at 7 bases. The trim removed 3 bases at V and 7 bases at J, leaving 6 bases unmatched. Germline-derived CDR1 and CDR2 are SGHTA and FQGTGA. The CDR3 has 14 residues. The CDR3 protein is CASSLMAGVNEQFF. CDR3 nucleotide sequence: TGTGCCAGCAGCTTGATGGCGGGAGTGAATGAGCAGTTCTTC.

The chain combines TRBV5-6 with TRBJ1-1; D is perhaps TRBD1 (5 bases). The V gene lost 5 bases and the J gene lost 3 bases, with 14 bases spanning the gap. The CDR3 has 14 residues. Germline V lookup: CDR1 SGHDT, CDR2 YYEEEE. The CDR3 DNA reads TGTGCCAGCAGTACCAGGCGGGGACACACTGAAGCTTTCTTT. As protein: CASSTRRGHTEAFF.

The chain carries TRBV5-1 and TRBJ2-3; D is perhaps TRBD2 (5 bases). This CDR3 is built from 16 residues. Per germline, CDR1 SGHRS and CDR2 YFSETQ. V was trimmed by 0 bases and J by 2 bases, leaving 13 bases between them. The CDR3 region is CASSLGPRAITDTQYF. The CDR3 DNA sequence: TGCGCCAGCAGCTTGGGTCCGCGGGCCATCACAGATACGCAGTATTTT.

Remarks on this clone: Other DNA sequences within the sample encode an identical CDR3. The CDR3 DNA follows: TGCGCCAGCAGCCACCCGACAGCTAGCACAGATACGCAGTATTTT. It is translated as CASSHPTASTDTQYF. The chain joins TRBV5-1 to TRBJ2-3, with a possible D match to TRBD1 (5 bases). The CDR3 is 15 residues long. V lost 4 bases, J lost 0 bases, and 12 bases lay in between. Germline V gives CDR1 SGHRS, CDR2 YFSETQ. The whole variable domain, filled in from reference TRBV5-1 and TRBJ2-3, reads KAGVTQTPRYLIKTRGQQVTLSCSPISGHRSVSWYQQTPGQGLQFLFEYFSETQRNKGNFPGRFSGRQFSNSRSEMNVSTLELGDSALYLCASSHPTASTDTQYFGPGTRLTVL.

The CDR3 sequence: CASSFQGAEAFF. As DNA, the CDR3 is TGTGCCAGCAGCTTCCAGGGGGCTGAAGCTTTCTTT. The gene calls are TRBV7-9 and TRBJ1-1, with TRBD1 matching 7 bases. V lost 3 bases and J lost 6; bases outside the gene matches: 1. The germline gives CDR1 SEHNR, CDR2 FQNEAQ (reference sequence). This CDR3 has 12 amino acids.

The chain carries TRBV12-5 and TRBJ2-3, with 8 bases matching TRBD2. The length of the CDR3 is 13 residues. The V and J ends lost 7 bases and 6 bases, in that order; junction bases with no gene match: 6. Germline values: CDR1 LGHNT, CDR2 FRNRAP. CDR3 sequence reads: CASVPGGRDTQYF. The CDR3 DNA is TGTGCTAGTGTCCCGGGGGGGCGGGATACGCAGTATTTT.

J is TRBJ1-2 and V is TRBV7-9; the D gene is possibly TRBD1 (6 bases). From germline, CDR1 is SEHNR and CDR2 FQNEAQ (reference sequence). This CDR3 has 16 residues. The V gene lost 3 bases and the J gene lost 6 bases, with 20 bases spanning the gap. CDR3 protein: CASSFESSGASNGYTF. The CDR3 nucleotides read TGTGCCAGCAGCTTCGAGAGTTCAGGGGCCTCGAATGGCTACACCTTC.

CDR3: CASSRQETYEQYF. The CDR3 bases are TGTGCCAGCAGCCGACAGGAAACCTACGAGCAGTACTTC. The chain links TRBV27 to TRBJ2-7; tentative D call: TRBD1 (6 bases). This CDR3 spans 13 amino acids. Germline V CDR1 and CDR2: MNHEY, SMNVEV (reference sequence). Trimming cost V 6 bases and J 2 bases, with 11 bases left between them.

The chain joins TRBV12-5 to TRBJ2-7, with 8 positions matching TRBD1. This CDR3 spans 17 amino acids. The J segment lost 0 bases and the V segment lost 0 bases, leaving 7 bases of the junction unmatched. Per germline, CDR1 LGHNT and CDR2 FRNRAP. CDR3 protein: CASGLVPRDRSSYEQYF. CDR3 sequence (DNA): TGTGCTAGTGGTTTGGTACCAAGGGACAGGAGCTCCTACGAGCAGTACTTC.